The T cell receptor beta chain described here comes from a study of T cell responses to AZD1222 COVID-19 vaccine. Trimming removed 3 bases from V and 7 bases from J, with 15 bases in between. CDR3 length: 13 amino acids. From germline, CDR1 is GTSNPN and CDR2 SVGIG (reference sequence). The study's findings and limits: Only after the peak T cell response were repertoires sampled. Researchers report vaccine-associated CD4 TCRs spanning spike, with dominance at 160-218 and 743-854. As reported, nearly half of all spike-specific TCRs target variant regions that are unmutated. There were mostly white British donors and more females than males, and clonal diversity was possibly underestimated.

Only in-frame clones appear in the TCRdb table, and some are missing; sequencing was by immunoSEQ multiplex PCR. The sample has more than 100,000 clones; about nine tenths are singletons. Regarding this clone: The target antigen is unknown.

The V and J genes are TRBV30 and TRBJ1-1; weak D call: TRBD1 (6 bases). The sample in question was peripheral blood, obtained on day 0 of AZD1222 vaccination. The sequence came from an adult in good health. DNA for the CDR3: TGTGCCTGGAGCCGGACAGATGGATTTGAAGCTTTCTTT. It is translated as CAWSRTDGFEAFF.